This T cell receptor (beta chain) stems from a study of blood T cell repertoires in COVID-19. Whole-study context: PBMCs, B-cell-depleted T cells, or T cells were the source of the cDNA or gDNA that made up the material.

TCRdb keeps only in-frame clones here, not all; method: immunoSEQ multiplex PCR. The data show 280,000 or so clones, 70% to 90% seen once. Germline-derived CDR1 and CDR2 are ENHRY and SYGVKD. CDR3 length: 14 amino acids. V shed 6 bases, J shed 6 bases, and the junction held 3 bases outside the gene matches. This chain connects TRBV10-3 to TRBJ2-2; 11 bases match TRBD1. The specimen sequenced was PBMCs or T cells enriched from blood (not recorded which). This sequence originates from a young man who had recovered from COVID-19. DNA of the CDR3: TGTGCCATCAGGCCGGGACAGGGGGCCGGGGAGCTGTTTTTT. Protein: CAIRPGQGAGELFF.